The present TCR beta chain was sequenced within a study of post-analysis software for immune sequencing data. Remarks on this clonotype: Its antigen is currently unknown.

The study, taken as a whole, reports: Several TRBV segments were more frequent in patients than controls; TRBV5-6, TRBV5-1 and TRBV20-1 belonged to this group.

Between the trimmed V and J ends, which lost 2 bases and 0 bases, there was a span of 10 bases. CDR3 length equals 15 residues. Germline V gene data show CDR1 as SGHAT and CDR2 as FQNNGV. cDNA libraries of TCR beta carried unique molecular identifiers. Each CDR3 protein is one row after TCRdb ran MiXCR on the PCR reads. Among about half a million distinct CDR3 sequences listed, 34% were seen once. Specimen: blood. This sequence joins TRBV11-2 and TRBJ1-1; maybe TRBD1 (5 bases). The TCR originated in a girl under 18 with multiple sclerosis. This CDR3 reads CASSLPRTLNTEAFF. CDR3 in DNA: TGTGCCAGCAGCTTACCCCGGACACTGAACACTGAAGCTTTCTTT. Full variable domain (remainder filled in from reference TRBV11-2 and TRBJ1-1): EAGVAQSPRYKIIEKRQSVAFWCNPISGHATLYWYQQILGQGPKLLIQFQNNGVVDDSQLPKDRFSAERLKGVDSTLKIQPAKLEDSAVYLCASSLPRTLNTEAFFGQGTRLTVV.